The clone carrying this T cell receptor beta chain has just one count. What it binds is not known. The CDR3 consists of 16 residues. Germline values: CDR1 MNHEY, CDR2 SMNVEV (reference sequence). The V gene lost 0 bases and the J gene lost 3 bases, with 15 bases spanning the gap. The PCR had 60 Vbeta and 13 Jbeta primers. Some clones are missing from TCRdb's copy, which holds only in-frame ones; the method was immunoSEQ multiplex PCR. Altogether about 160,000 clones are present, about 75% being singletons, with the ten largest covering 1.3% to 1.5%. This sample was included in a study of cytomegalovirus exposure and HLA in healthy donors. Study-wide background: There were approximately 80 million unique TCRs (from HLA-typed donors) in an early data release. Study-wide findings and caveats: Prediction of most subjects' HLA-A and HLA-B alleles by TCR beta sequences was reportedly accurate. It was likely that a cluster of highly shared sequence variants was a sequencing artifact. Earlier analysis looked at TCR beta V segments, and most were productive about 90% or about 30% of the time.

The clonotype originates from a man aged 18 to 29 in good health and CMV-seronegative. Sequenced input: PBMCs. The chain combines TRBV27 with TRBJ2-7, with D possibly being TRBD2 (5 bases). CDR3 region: CASSLSSGFRLYEQYF. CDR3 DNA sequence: TGTGCCAGCAGTTTATCGTCGGGGTTCCGTCTCTACGAGCAGTACTTC.